The text below deals with one TCR beta chain. Its cognate antigen is unknown. The data derive from a study of shared clonotypes between healthy human individuals. The wider study: Per-donor plates numbered three CD4 naive, three CD4 memory, two CD8 naive and one CD8 memory. Notes on the study in general: In several donors, around 5% of naive CD4 clonotypes appeared in common. The rarefaction results pointed to incomplete sorted-subset sequencing despite large depth.

Terminally differentiated effector memory CD45RA+ cells were excluded from the naive CD8 cells, which were CD45RO-negative and positively selected for CCR7. Authors' analysis steps: Filtering of immunoSEQ junctional sequences could not match full-length read filtering. TCRdb's copy holds only in-frame clones and misses some; the assay was immunoSEQ multiplex PCR. V and J calls plus clone size are reproduced from that table; the DNA served to infer D and trimming. The table has approximately 600,000 clones, roughly 95% seen once. This CDR3 comprises 16 residues. Germline V gives CDR1 GTSNPN, CDR2 SVGIG (reference sequence). V was shortened by 0 bases and J by 6 bases, with 21 bases between the two germline ends.

The TCR originated in a woman in her 30s in good health. The source material was naive CD8+ T cells sorted from blood. The rearrangement links TRBV30 to TRBJ2-7, with D possibly matching TRBD1 (6 bases). DNA for the CDR3: TGTGCCTGGAGTGTACGAGGGTTACAGGGAATACTCGAGCAGTACTTC. Translation gives CAWSVRGLQGILEQYF.